This T cell receptor beta chain was identified in a study of T cell responses to AZD1222 COVID-19 vaccine. Data came from immunoSEQ multiplex PCR; TCRdb stores just in-frame clones and leaves some out. The sample lists around 260,000 clones, 85% to 95% occurring once. Study observations and caveats: Nearly half of spike-specific TCRs reportedly target variant regions that are unmutated in the B.1.351 and B.1.1.7 variants. A mostly white British donor set with more females was recruited, and clonal diversity was possibly underestimated.

Germline CDR1 and CDR2: SGHDN and FVKESK. The CDR3 covers 12 residues. The V gene lost 4 bases and the J gene lost 5 bases, with 8 bases spanning the gap. To note about this clone: Its antigen remains unidentified.

The origin of this receptor is an adult in good health. The chain combines TRBV14 with TRBJ1-2; D uncertain. The sequencing used peripheral blood, collected on day 0 of AZD1222 vaccination. The CDR3 loop reads CASSLNGYGYTF. In nucleotides, the CDR3 is TGTGCCAGCAGCCTTAACGGGTATGGCTACACCTTC.